This TCR beta chain is drawn from a study of early T cells in non-severe SARS-CoV-2 infection. Study context: Chains were unpaired, as sequencing was done on bulk RNA from unsorted whole blood.

Points from the study as a whole: Anti-spike CD8 responses were favored by VDJdb matching, which missed private and CD4 specificities.

The TCR library protocol attached unique molecular identifiers to the individual cDNA molecules. One entry per CDR3 protein, called by TCRdb with MiXCR from the 5' RACE reads. The table has approximately 48,000 distinct CDR3 sequences, under 7% seen once. The sample holds a few counts of this clonotype. Antigen unknown. Germline-derived CDR1 and CDR2 are SGHRS and YFSETQ. This CDR3 region has 13 residues. V was shortened by 3 bases and J by 3 bases, with 9 bases between the two germline ends. This chain connects TRBV5-1 to TRBJ2-5, with D perhaps TRBD1 or TRBD2 (5 bases each). The sequencing used whole blood, collected at baseline. This TCR was sampled from an adult who was a healthcare worker with PCR-confirmed SARS-CoV-2 infection or an uninfected control (not recorded which). The CDR3, as DNA: TGCGCCAGCAGCTCCGGGACCGAAGAGACCCAGTACTTC. This codes for CASSSGTEETQYF. The full variable domain, with the rest looked up from reference TRBV5-1 and TRBJ2-5, is KAGVTQTPRYLIKTRGQQVTLSCSPISGHRSVSWYQQTPGQGLQFLFEYFSETQRNKGNFPGRFSGRQFSNSRSEMNVSTLELGDSALYLCASSSGTEETQYFGPGTRLLVL.